This passage covers 15 T cell receptor beta chains from one sample sequenced in a study of T cell responses to AZD1222 COVID-19 vaccine. Here immunoSEQ multiplex PCR was the method, and the copy in TCRdb shows in-frame clones only, minus some. Among some 80,000 clones listed, 90% were seen once. The sample here was peripheral blood, taken on day 0 of AZD1222 vaccination. These receptors were collected from an adult in good health.

This rearrangement joins TRBV28 to TRBJ1-2; D gene unclear. The CDR3 extends over 15 amino acids. Germline V CDR1 and CDR2: MDHEN, SYDVKM. The V end was cut by 1 base, the J end by 2 bases, with 11 bases between. The CDR3 spells CASSLSSRSNYGYTF. DNA of the CDR3: TGTGCCAGCAGTTTATCTTCCCGGAGCAACTATGGCTACACCTTC.

The V call is TRBV7-9, the J call TRBJ2-7; D not certain. The V gene's germline CDR1 is SEHNR and CDR2 FQNEAQ (reference sequence). With 8 bases removed from V and 7 bases from J, the gap between germline ends came to 15 bases. The CDR3 runs 12 residues. CDR3 sequence: CASATILGEQYF. CDR3 DNA: TGTGCCAGCGCTACTATCCTGGGGGAGCAGTACTTC.

This clone has a single count. V usage is TRBV9 and J usage is TRBJ1-4, with D hard to call. Germline loops: CDR1 SGDLS, CDR2 YYNGEE. The CDR3 totals 13 residues. With 0 bases removed from V and 8 bases from J, the gap between germline ends came to 8 bases. The CDR3 is CASSVAHREKLFF. CDR3 in DNA: TGTGCCAGCAGCGTAGCCCACCGGGAAAAACTGTTTTTT.

The CDR3 protein is CAIREGQNYGYTF. CDR3 sequence (DNA): TGTGCCATCAGGGAGGGACAGAACTATGGCTACACCTTC. The chain combines TRBV10-3 with TRBJ1-2; 7 positions match TRBD1. V gave up 6 bases and J gave up 2 bases; unmatched junction bases: 3. Germline V gene sequence: CDR1 ENHRY, CDR2 SYGVKD. There are 13 residues in the CDR3.

The sample holds one count of this clone. The rearrangement links TRBV29-1 to TRBJ1-2, with D hard to call. Germline CDR1 reads SQVTM; CDR2 reads ANQGSEA. CDR3 length: 13 amino acids. Trimming shortened V by 4 bases and J by 4 bases, and 13 bases separated the two germline ends. Here the CDR3 reads CSVAVLGRYGYTF. Written as DNA, the CDR3 is TGCAGCGTTGCCGTCCTCGGGCGCTATGGCTACACCTTC.

This clone was recorded once. The rearrangement joins TRBV19 to TRBJ1-6; TRBD1 matches 8 bases. This CDR3 is built from 14 residues. CDR1 LNHDA and CDR2 SQIVND come from the germline V gene (reference sequence). Unmatched junction bases numbered 4, after V lost 6 bases and J lost 6 bases. This CDR3 reads CASRLGQVNSPLHF. CDR3 DNA sequence: TGTGCCAGTAGACTGGGACAGGTTAATTCACCCCTCCACTTT.

The chain recombines TRBV6-5 with TRBJ2-2, with 7 bases that match TRBD1. The germline gives CDR1 MNHEY, CDR2 SVGAGI. The CDR3 covers 14 residues. V trimming: 7 bases; J trimming: 5 bases; junction bases outside the gene matches: 7. CDR3 sequence: CASNPQGETGELFF. DNA for the CDR3: TGTGCCAGCAATCCTCAGGGGGAGACCGGGGAGCTGTTTTTT.

V and J are TRBV3-1 (or the pseudogene TRBV3-2) and TRBJ2-7, with 8 bases that match TRBD2. The CDR3 totals 17 residues. Trimming took 0 bases from V and 2 from J; bases not matched to a gene: 9. Per the germline V gene, CDR1 is LGHDT and CDR2 is YNNKEL (reference sequence). The DNA for the CDR3 is TGTGCCAGCAGCCAAGAAAAGCGGGGGCTAATTACCTACGAGCAGTACTTC. Its protein product is CASSQEKRGLITYEQYF.

To note about this clone: Its ends do not fully match the called genes, so a read error is possible. This chain uses TRBV7-8 with TRBJ1-1; the D is unclear. The V gene's germline CDR1 is SGHVS and CDR2 FQNEAQ. The CDR3 extends over 15 amino acids. The CDR3 region is CASSLSAGPPPGKVF. CDR3 nucleotide sequence: TGTGCCAGCAGCTTATCGGCCGGGCCCCCACCCGGCAAGGTCTTT.

The chain employs TRBV2 and TRBJ1-2; no reliable D call. This CDR3 spans 12 amino acids. Deletions cut 0 bases from V and 8 bases from J, with 7 bases between. Per germline, CDR1 SNHLY and CDR2 FYNNEI. The CDR3 spells CASSEAQYGYTF. Written as DNA, the CDR3 is TGTGCCAGCAGTGAAGCACAATACGGCTACACCTTC.

The rearrangement joins TRBV18 to TRBJ1-2; 8 bases agree with TRBD1. This CDR3 spans 15 amino acids. V dropped 3 bases and J dropped 5; count of bases not matched to a gene: 8. Per the germline V gene, CDR1 is KGHSH and CDR2 is LQKENI. CDR3 sequence reads: CASSPGQAEVYGYTF. In DNA, the CDR3 is TGTGCCAGCTCACCGGGACAGGCTGAAGTATATGGCTACACCTTC.

J is TRBJ1-1 and V is TRBV11-2; TRBD1 might be the D (6 bases). The CDR3 length is 13 residues. With 1 base removed from V and 7 bases from J, the gap between germline ends came to 10 bases. Germline CDR1 SGHAT, CDR2 FQNNGV. CDR3 DNA: TGTGCCAGCAGCTTAGGGGGGCAGATTGAAGCTTTCTTT. Its translation: CASSLGGQIEAFF.

CDR3 nucleotide sequence: TGTGCCAGCATTCCGGGACAGGTGAACGAAAAACTGTTTTTT. Its translation is CASIPGQVNEKLFF. The V call is TRBV6-1, the J call TRBJ1-4; 8 bases are shared with TRBD1. CDR3 length: 14 amino acids. Trimming at V came to 7 bases and at J to 8 bases, leaving 9 bases not matched to a gene. CDR1 is MNHNS and CDR2 is SASEGT in the germline V gene.

As DNA, the CDR3 is TGTGCCAGCAGCCCAGGACGGTCCTACGAGCAGTACTTC. This gives the protein CASSPGRSYEQYF. The chain joins TRBV7-9 to TRBJ2-7, with D unclear. Germline CDR1 and CDR2: SEHNR and FQNEAQ (reference sequence). V was pared by 5 bases and J by 1 base, with 9 bases between. The CDR3 is 13 amino acids. Filled out from reference TRBV7-9 and TRBJ2-7, the complete variable domain reads DTGVSQNPRHKITKRGQNVTFRCDPISEHNRLYWYRQTLGQGPEFLTYFQNEAQLEKSRLLSDRFSAERPKGSFSTLEIQRTEQGDSAMYLCASSPGRSYEQYFGPGTRLTVT.

The chain uses TRBV6-5 and TRBJ2-5; D could derive from TRBD1 or TRBD2 (5 bases each). The germline V gene has CDR1 MNHEY and CDR2 SVGAGI. Trimming left V 0 bases short and J 2 bases short, with 13 bases between. The CDR3 length is 16 residues. The DNA of the CDR3 is TGTGCCAGCAGTTACTCCTCCGGGACGCTTCAAGAGACCCAGTACTTC. Protein sequence: CASSYSSGTLQETQYF.